Listed below are T cell receptor beta chains from one sample, sequenced in a study of cytomegalovirus exposure and HLA in healthy donors. Profiling relied on immunoSEQ multiplex PCR, and the TCRdb table lists in-frame clones only, not all of them. The sample shows more than 140,000 clones, about 89% of them seen only once. The specimen was PBMCs. These TCRs come from a woman younger than 35 in good health and CMV-seropositive. CDR3s include the opening cysteine and the closing phenylalanine or tryptophan. The order of the fields is V gene, J gene, clone size, D gene, CDR3 protein, CDR3 DNA. A D gene is named only where the DNA matches it firmly. The size of a clone is reported for some rows only, either as once, few or many, or as a class for expanded clones.

v_call: TRBV5-1
j_call: TRBJ2-2
clone_size: NA
d_call: TRBD2
cdr3_aa: CASSRSGRDTGELFF
cdr3_nt: TGCGCCAGCAGCCGGAGCGGGAGGGACACCGGGGAGCTGTTTTTT

v_call: TRBV7-6
j_call: TRBJ1-2
clone_size: NA
d_call: NA
cdr3_aa: CAASGRGNYGYTF
cdr3_nt: TGTGCCGCCTCCGGCAGGGGAAACTATGGCTACACCTTC

v_call: TRBV11-3
j_call: TRBJ1-1
clone_size: once
d_call: TRBD1
cdr3_aa: CASSPGRTGDPNTEAFF
cdr3_nt: TGTGCCAGCAGCCCAGGTCGGACAGGGGATCCGAACACTGAAGCTTTCTTT

v_call: TRBV11-3
j_call: TRBJ2-3
clone_size: NA
d_call: NA
cdr3_aa: CASRSKGGEVATDTQYF
cdr3_nt: TGTGCCAGCAGATCAAAAGGAGGGGAGGTGGCCACAGATACGCAGTATTTT

v_call: TRBV30
j_call: TRBJ1-5
clone_size: NA
d_call: TRBD1
cdr3_aa: CAWRQGDRTPQHF
cdr3_nt: TGTGCCTGGAGGCAGGGGGATCGGACGCCCCAGCATTTT

v_call: TRBV5-1
j_call: TRBJ2-1
clone_size: NA
d_call: TRBD1
cdr3_aa: CASSLGTGVNNEQFF
cdr3_nt: TGCGCCAGCAGCTTGGGGACAGGGGTCAACAATGAGCAGTTCTTC

v_call: TRBV6-5
j_call: TRBJ1-2
clone_size: NA
d_call: TRBD1
cdr3_aa: CASRPGTGYGYTF
cdr3_nt: TGTGCCAGCAGGCCCGGGACAGGGTATGGCTACACCTTC

v_call: TRBV2
j_call: TRBJ2-7
clone_size: NA
d_call: NA
cdr3_aa: CASSPDSEQYF
cdr3_nt: TGTGCCAGCAGCCCTGACTCCGAGCAGTACTTC

v_call: TRBV6-6
j_call: TRBJ2-7
clone_size: NA
d_call: NA
cdr3_aa: CASSYKTGYEQYF
cdr3_nt: TGTGCCAGCAGCTATAAGACAGGCTACGAGCAGTACTTC

v_call: TRBV9
j_call: TRBJ2-7
clone_size: NA
d_call: NA
cdr3_aa: CASSVESSYEQYF
cdr3_nt: TGTGCCAGCAGCGTGGAGAGCTCCTACGAGCAGTACTTC

v_call: TRBV11-3
j_call: TRBJ2-3
clone_size: NA
d_call: NA
cdr3_aa: CASSLEGSGGITDTQYF
cdr3_nt: TGTGCCAGCAGCTTAGAGGGGAGTGGCGGGATTACAGATACGCAGTATTTT

v_call: TRBV5-1
j_call: TRBJ2-7
clone_size: NA
d_call: TRBD2
cdr3_aa: CASSLDMGTSGNPSYEQYF
cdr3_nt: TGCGCCAGCAGCTTAGATATGGGGACTAGCGGGAACCCCTCCTACGAGCAGTACTTC

v_call: TRBV5-1
j_call: TRBJ2-3
clone_size: NA
d_call: TRBD2
cdr3_aa: CASSLAELAATDTQYF
cdr3_nt: TGCGCCAGCAGCTTGGCAGAGCTAGCGGCCACAGATACGCAGTATTTT

v_call: TRBV27
j_call: TRBJ1-2
clone_size: NA
d_call: NA
cdr3_aa: CASSLSSRSFMGYTF
cdr3_nt: TGTGCCAGCAGTTTATCCTCCAGGTCCTTTATGGGCTACACCTTC

v_call: TRBV6-4
j_call: TRBJ2-2
clone_size: NA
d_call: NA
cdr3_aa: CASSDFPGVNTGELFF
cdr3_nt: TGTGCCAGCAGTGACTTCCCGGGAGTTAACACCGGGGAGCTGTTTTTT

v_call: TRBV25-1
j_call: TRBJ2-7
clone_size: once
d_call: NA
cdr3_aa: CASEGDGHYEQYF
cdr3_nt: TGTGCCAGCGAGGGGGACGGCCACTACGAGCAGTACTTC

v_call: TRBV6-5
j_call: TRBJ2-5
clone_size: NA
d_call: NA
cdr3_aa: CASSFRLQETQYF
cdr3_nt: TGTGCCAGCAGTTTCAGGCTCCAAGAGACCCAGTACTTC

v_call: TRBV2
j_call: TRBJ1-5
clone_size: NA
d_call: NA
cdr3_aa: CASNRDSNQPQHF
cdr3_nt: TGTGCCAGCAACCGGGATAGCAATCAGCCCCAGCATTTT

v_call: TRBV11-3
j_call: TRBJ2-7
clone_size: NA
d_call: TRBD2
cdr3_aa: CASSAALLAGFNEQYF
cdr3_nt: TGTGCCAGCAGCGCCGCCTTGTTAGCGGGATTTAACGAGCAGTACTTC

v_call: TRBV5-6
j_call: TRBJ1-3
clone_size: once
d_call: NA
cdr3_aa: CASSSGTGNTIYF
cdr3_nt: TGTGCCAGCAGCTCGGGGACTGGAAACACCATATATTTT

v_call: TRBV27
j_call: TRBJ1-5
clone_size: NA
d_call: NA
cdr3_aa: CATSGDGNQPQHF
cdr3_nt: TGTGCCACCTCGGGTGACGGGAATCAGCCCCAGCATTTT

v_call: TRBV6-6
j_call: TRBJ2-1
clone_size: NA
d_call: NA
cdr3_aa: CASSPSGRGTEQFF
cdr3_nt: TGTGCCAGCAGTCCATCCGGTCGGGGGACTGAGCAGTTCTTC

v_call: TRBV19
j_call: TRBJ2-7
clone_size: few
d_call: NA
cdr3_aa: CASKPDKGYEQYF
cdr3_nt: TGTGCCAGTAAACCTGACAAGGGGTACGAGCAGTACTTC

v_call: TRBV11-2
j_call: TRBJ1-2
clone_size: few
d_call: TRBD1
cdr3_aa: CASSTSPTGHYGYTF
cdr3_nt: TGTGCCAGCAGCACCTCACCGACAGGGCACTATGGCTACACCTTC

v_call: TRBV6-1
j_call: TRBJ2-3
clone_size: once
d_call: NA
cdr3_aa: CASSQTGDTQYF
cdr3_nt: TGTGCCAGCAGTCAAACGGGGGATACGCAGTATTTT

v_call: TRBV6-6
j_call: TRBJ1-1
clone_size: once
d_call: NA
cdr3_aa: CASSYTRSETEAFF
cdr3_nt: TGTGCCAGCAGTTACACGCGGTCAGAAACTGAAGCTTTCTTT

v_call: TRBV5-1
j_call: TRBJ2-3
clone_size: NA
d_call: TRBD1
cdr3_aa: CASSKGDSITDTQYF
cdr3_nt: TGCGCCAGCAGCAAAGGGGACAGTATCACAGATACGCAGTATTTT

v_call: TRBV6-5
j_call: TRBJ1-1
clone_size: NA
d_call: TRBD1
cdr3_aa: CASSYDRGSTEAFF
cdr3_nt: TGTGCCAGCAGTTACGACAGGGGGAGCACTGAAGCTTTCTTT

v_call: TRBV27
j_call: TRBJ1-3
clone_size: NA
d_call: NA
cdr3_aa: CASSLVGGADGNTIYF
cdr3_nt: TGTGCCAGCAGTTTAGTAGGGGGGGCGGATGGAAACACCATATATTTT

v_call: TRBV5-1
j_call: TRBJ2-5
clone_size: once
d_call: TRBD1
cdr3_aa: CASSLWTGGVETQYF
cdr3_nt: TGCGCCAGCAGCTTGTGGACAGGGGGCGTCGAGACCCAGTACTTC

v_call: TRBV29-1
j_call: TRBJ1-1
clone_size: NA
d_call: NA
cdr3_aa: CSVTLWQGNTEAFF
cdr3_nt: TGCAGCGTTACTCTCTGGCAGGGTAACACTGAAGCTTTCTTT

v_call: TRBV27
j_call: TRBJ2-7
clone_size: NA
d_call: TRBD1
cdr3_aa: CASSWGQVRTSYEQYF
cdr3_nt: TGTGCCAGCAGTTGGGGACAGGTTCGGACCTCCTACGAGCAGTACTTC

v_call: TRBV9
j_call: TRBJ2-4
clone_size: few
d_call: TRBD1
cdr3_aa: CASSPGTGLNIQYF
cdr3_nt: TGTGCCAGCAGCCCTGGGACAGGGTTGAACATTCAGTACTTC

v_call: TRBV15
j_call: TRBJ2-1
clone_size: NA
d_call: TRBD2
cdr3_aa: CATSRDYGGGLNEQFF
cdr3_nt: TGTGCCACCAGCAGAGATTATGGCGGGGGTTTAAATGAGCAGTTCTTC

v_call: TRBV27
j_call: TRBJ1-2
clone_size: NA
d_call: TRBD1
cdr3_aa: CASSLSRGRGYGYTF
cdr3_nt: TGTGCCAGCAGTTTGTCCAGGGGGCGCGGCTATGGCTACACCTTC

v_call: TRBV2
j_call: TRBJ1-5
clone_size: NA
d_call: NA
cdr3_aa: CASSDEGYQPQHF
cdr3_nt: TGTGCCAGCAGTGATGAGGGTTACCAGCCCCAGCATTTT

v_call: TRBV7-8
j_call: TRBJ2-1
clone_size: NA
d_call: TRBD2
cdr3_aa: CASSPWREGTLYNEQFF
cdr3_nt: TGTGCCAGCAGCCCCTGGCGGGAGGGAACCCTCTACAATGAGCAGTTCTTC

v_call: TRBV4-2
j_call: TRBJ1-3
clone_size: NA
d_call: TRBD1
cdr3_aa: CASSQKPQGASGNTIYF
cdr3_nt: TGTGCCAGCAGCCAGAAACCTCAGGGGGCGAGTGGAAACACCATATATTTT

v_call: TRBV30
j_call: TRBJ1-4
clone_size: once
d_call: NA
cdr3_aa: CAWSVELGRVATNEKLFF
cdr3_nt: TGTGCCTGGAGTGTTGAGCTCGGGAGGGTTGCAACTAATGAAAAACTGTTTTTT

v_call: TRBV28
j_call: TRBJ1-2
clone_size: NA
d_call: NA
cdr3_aa: CASSGQLPNYGYTF
cdr3_nt: TGTGCCAGCAGTGGACAGCTCCCAAACTATGGCTACACCTTC

v_call: TRBV30
j_call: TRBJ2-1
clone_size: NA
d_call: NA
cdr3_aa: CAWTLGHQDEQFF
cdr3_nt: TGTGCCTGGACACTAGGGCATCAGGATGAGCAGTTCTTC

v_call: TRBV9
j_call: TRBJ2-3
clone_size: NA
d_call: TRBD2
cdr3_aa: CASSVLGGRADTQYF
cdr3_nt: TGTGCCAGCAGCGTACTTGGAGGGAGGGCAGATACGCAGTATTTT

v_call: TRBV6-5
j_call: TRBJ2-3
clone_size: once
d_call: TRBD2
cdr3_aa: CASSYQSGGTDTQYF
cdr3_nt: TGTGCCAGCAGTTACCAAAGCGGGGGCACAGATACGCAGTATTTT

v_call: TRBV5-1
j_call: TRBJ2-7
clone_size: NA
d_call: NA
cdr3_aa: CASSQSRGLSYEQYF
cdr3_nt: TGCGCCAGCAGCCAATCGAGAGGGCTATCCTACGAGCAGTACTTC

v_call: TRBV15
j_call: TRBJ2-7
clone_size: NA
d_call: NA
cdr3_aa: CATSSENLYEQYF
cdr3_nt: TGTGCCACCAGTAGCGAGAATCTCTACGAGCAGTACTTC

v_call: TRBV27
j_call: TRBJ2-7
clone_size: NA
d_call: TRBD1
cdr3_aa: CASSPETRDRYYEQYF
cdr3_nt: TGTGCCAGCAGTCCCGAAACTAGGGACAGATACTACGAGCAGTACTTC

v_call: TRBV29-1
j_call: TRBJ2-5
clone_size: NA
d_call: TRBD2
cdr3_aa: CSVGVSGRETQYF
cdr3_nt: TGCAGCGTTGGGGTTAGCGGGAGAGAGACCCAGTACTTC

v_call: TRBV19
j_call: TRBJ1-5
clone_size: once
d_call: NA
cdr3_aa: CASSVRDFSNQPQHF
cdr3_nt: TGTGCCAGTAGTGTCCGGGACTTCAGCAATCAGCCCCAGCATTTT